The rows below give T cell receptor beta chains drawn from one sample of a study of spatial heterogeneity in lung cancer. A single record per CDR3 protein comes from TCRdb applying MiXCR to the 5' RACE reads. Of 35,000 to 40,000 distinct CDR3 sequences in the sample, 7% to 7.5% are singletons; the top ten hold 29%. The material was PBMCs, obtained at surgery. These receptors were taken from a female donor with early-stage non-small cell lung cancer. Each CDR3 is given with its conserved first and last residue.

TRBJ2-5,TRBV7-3,CASSLSQRETQYF
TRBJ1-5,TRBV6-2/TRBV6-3,CASGRDRFFGSGDQPQHF
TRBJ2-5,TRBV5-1,CASSQALETQYF
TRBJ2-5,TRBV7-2,CASSQPGQGIRETQYF
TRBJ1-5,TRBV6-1,CASSKSVQGRNQPQHF
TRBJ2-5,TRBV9,CASSVVSSYGETQYF
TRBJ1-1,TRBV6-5,CASSSPGGSTEAFF
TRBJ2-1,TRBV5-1,CASSFAGGRDEQFF
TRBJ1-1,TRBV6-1,CASRWGMMNTEAFF
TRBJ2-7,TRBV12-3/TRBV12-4,CASSIGTSYEQYF
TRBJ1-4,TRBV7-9,CASSPGQGNEKLFF
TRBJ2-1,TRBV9,CASSRRVSDNEQFF
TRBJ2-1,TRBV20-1,CSATTSFTYNEQFF